Listed below are T cell receptor beta chains from one sample, sequenced in a study of T cell changes during pregnancy in multiple sclerosis. Generated by immunoSEQ multiplex PCR, the TCRdb table keeps only in-frame clones and is missing some. Of some 52,000 clones detected, almost 95% appear once; the ten largest clones hold around 0.25%. The sequences come from CD4+ T cells from peripheral blood mononuclear cells, collected in the third trimester of pregnancy. Every receptor here comes from a female donor with multiple sclerosis, enrolled in a pregnancy study. Both conserved end residues are part of each CDR3. Each record gives: J gene, D gene, CDR3 length, clone size, V gene, CDR3 DNA, CDR3 protein. The D gene is left open where the match is weak. Clone size is stated in some rows and not others, as once, few, many or a class when expanded.

TRBJ2-4,NA,17,NA,TRBV5-4,TGTGCCAGCAGCTTGGCCCCCTTAGCGGAAGTTAAAAACATTCAGTACTTC,CASSLAPLAEVKNIQYF
TRBJ2-3,NA,18,once,TRBV10-3,TGTGCCATCAGTGAGTCCCCCAGCGTCCGGGAATCTTCAGATACGCAGTATTTT,CAISESPSVRESSDTQYF
TRBJ1-6,NA,15,few,TRBV19,TGTGCCAGTAGTATCGACAGTCACCATTCGACACCCCTCCACTTT,CASSIDSHHSTPLHF
TRBJ2-1,NA,13,NA,TRBV19,TGTGCCAGTATTGATAGTTGGGCAAATGAGCAGTTCTTC,CASIDSWANEQFF
TRBJ2-5,TRBD1,19,NA,TRBV5-1,TGCGCCAGCAGCTTCCCATCAAATGGAGGACAGGGGGCGGGCGAGACCCAGTACTTC,CASSFPSNGGQGAGETQYF
TRBJ1-1,NA,13,few,TRBV5-1,TGCGCCAGCAGCTTGGATGCAGGGGCTGAAGCTTTCTTT,CASSLDAGAEAFF
TRBJ2-3,TRBD2,15,NA,TRBV11-1,TGTGCCAGCAGCCGAGCCCTAGCGGGGGGGGATACGCAGTATTTT,CASSRALAGGDTQYF
TRBJ1-2,NA,12,NA,TRBV6-5,TGTGCCAGCTATAGAGGAGACTATGGCTACACCTTC,CASYRGDYGYTF
TRBJ1-1,NA,12,NA,TRBV2,TGTGCCAGCAGTGGCGGCTTCTCTGAAGCTTTCTTT,CASSGGFSEAFF
TRBJ1-3,TRBD1,18,NA,TRBV9,TGTGCCAGCAGCGTAGGTCTCGGACAGGGGGATTCTGGAAACACCATATATTTT,CASSVGLGQGDSGNTIYF
TRBJ1-1,NA,16,NA,TRBV21-1,TGTGCCAGCAGCAGAGCCCGACAGGGGATGATCACTGAAGCTTTCTTT,CASSRARQGMITEAFF
TRBJ1-1,TRBD1,15,few,TRBV7-9,TGTGCCAGCAGCTTTGGGGCAGGGGGGAACACTGAAGCTTTCTTT,CASSFGAGGNTEAFF
TRBJ2-1,TRBD2,17,NA,TRBV28,TGTGCCAGCAGTCCCTGGGGACTAGCGCTAGGTAGGGTTGAGCAGTTCTTC,CASSPWGLALGRVEQFF
TRBJ2-7,TRBD2,16,once,TRBV4-2,TGTGCCAGCAGCCAAGATCGACTAGCGTCTTCCTACGAGCAGTACTTC,CASSQDRLASSYEQYF
TRBJ1-1,NA,15,few,TRBV7-2,TGTGCCAGCAGCCCTCAGAAGGGGCCCCTCACTGAAGCTTTCTTT,CASSPQKGPLTEAFF
TRBJ1-2,NA,13,NA,TRBV30,TGTGCCTGGAGTCCCGGGGATGGCTATGGCTACACCTTC,CAWSPGDGYGYTF